This TCR beta chain was observed in a study of blood T cell repertoires in COVID-19. Overall study context: Spain, Italy and the United States supplied samples that represented acute and convalescent COVID-19.

Clones were sequenced by immunoSEQ multiplex PCR, and TCRdb holds only the in-frame ones, with some missing. Of 250,000 to 300,000 clones in the sample, 75% to 90% are singletons; the top ten hold approximately 10%. This receptor was taken from a woman in her seventies with acute or convalescent COVID-19. The sample was peripheral blood.

CDR3 DNA: TGTGCCAGTAGTCCGGGGACAGGAAGAGCAACTAATGAAAAACTGTTTTTT. This translates into CASSPGTGRATNEKLFF. V gene TRBV19 combines with J gene TRBJ1-4; 8 bases match TRBD1. Per germline, CDR1 LNHDA and CDR2 SQIVND (reference sequence). V lost 5 bases, J lost 0 bases, and 8 bases stayed unmatched. This CDR3 contains 17 residues.